This TCR beta chain originates from a study of shared T cell receptors in the human thymus. Sequenced by immunoSEQ multiplex PCR; TCRdb stores in-frame clones only, minus some. The repertoire holds hundreds of thousands of clones, approximately 85% seen once, with around 0.01% in the top ten. CDR1 and CDR2 from the germline V gene are SEHNR and FQNEAQ (reference sequence). This CDR3 spans 17 amino acids. Trimming cost V 5 bases and J 2 bases, with 22 bases left between them. These sequences were also reported in another study, on human thymus T cells. Per that study: Healthy Finnish infants having corrective surgery for congenital heart defects served as donors. Surgeons resected thymus tissue during corrective heart surgery. Apparent bias marked the V and J gene usage of thymic and blood repertoires. Overlap was high between thymic repertoires from unrelated individuals, as reported in related research.

Sequenced material: thymocytes. The rearrangement links TRBV7-9 to TRBJ2-7; D might be TRBD2 (6 bases). This clonotype was sampled from a girl under three years old with a congenital heart defect. The CDR3: CASSHAPFQRGAYEQYF. CDR3 coding DNA: TGTGCCAGCAGCCACGCCCCTTTCCAGCGCGGGGCCTACGAGCAGTACTTC.